This TCR beta chain was identified in a study of blood T cells in healthy people across ages. Study outcomes and limitations: The study found TCR beta diversity correlated strongly with naive T cell percentage.

In its sample, this clonotype was seen a few times. Its antigen is currently unknown. Peripheral blood from each donor was collected in a volume of approximately 9.5 milliliters. The CDR3 is made up of 12 amino acids. Germline lookup yields CDR1 SGHRS and CDR2 YFSETQ. V dropped 5 bases and J dropped 6 bases, with 12 bases sitting between them. A sample-barcoded 5' primer and a J-beta primer mix were used in a second PCR of about 7 to 12 cycles. Every sample produced at least 2.5 million CDR3-containing paired-end reads. In TCRdb, the 5' RACE reads were re-called with MiXCR into one record per CDR3 protein. The sample consists of around 1.7 million distinct CDR3 sequences, 28% of them appearing once.

The genes are TRBV5-1 and TRBJ2-7, with D possibly matching TRBD2 (7 bases). The material sequenced was blood. This receptor was taken from a woman younger than 45 in good health. CDR3 sequence reads: CASRAGAGEQYF. CDR3 DNA sequence: TGCGCCAGCAGGGCGGGGGCTGGCGAGCAGTACTTC.